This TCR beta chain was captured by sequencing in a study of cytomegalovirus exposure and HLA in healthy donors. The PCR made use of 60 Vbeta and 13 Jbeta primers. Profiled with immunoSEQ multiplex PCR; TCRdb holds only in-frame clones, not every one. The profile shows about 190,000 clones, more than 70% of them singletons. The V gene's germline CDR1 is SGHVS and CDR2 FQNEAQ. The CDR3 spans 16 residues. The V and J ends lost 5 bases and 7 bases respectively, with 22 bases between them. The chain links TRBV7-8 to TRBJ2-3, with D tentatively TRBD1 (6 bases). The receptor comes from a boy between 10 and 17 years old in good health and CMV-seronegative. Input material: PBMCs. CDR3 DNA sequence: TGTGCCAGCAGCGCCGCCCCGGGCAGGGGCACGAATACGCAGTATTTT. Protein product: CASSAAPGRGTNTQYF. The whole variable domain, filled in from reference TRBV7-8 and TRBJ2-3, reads GAGVSQSPRYKVAKRGQDVALRCDPISGHVSLFWYQQALGQGPEFLTYFQNEAQLDKSGLPSDRFFAERPEGSVSTLKIQRTQQEDSAVYLCASSAAPGRGTNTQYFGPGTRLTVL.